Below are 13 T cell receptor beta chains sequenced from a single sample in a study of blood T cells in healthy people across ages. Using a J-beta primer mix together with a sample-barcoded 5' primer, a second PCR was run for about 6 to 11 cycles. In TCRdb, the 5' RACE reads were re-called with MiXCR into one record per CDR3 protein. The sample lists 500,000 to 550,000 distinct CDR3 sequences; less than 25% were seen once. This same sample was also part of a study on T cells of mothers and their children.

Sequenced input: blood. The receptors stem from a boy aged 5 to 17 in good health.

This clonotype was counted ten times or more. The chain combines TRBV5-1 with TRBJ2-5; D remains ambiguous. CDR3 length: 14 amino acids. V gave up 2 bases and J gave up 4 bases, with 12 bases separating them. CDR1 SGHRS and CDR2 YFSETQ come from the germline V gene. The CDR3 sequence: CASSLARFGETQYF. The CDR3 DNA sequence: TGCGCCAGCAGCTTAGCGAGGTTCGGAGAGACCCAGTACTTC.

This clonotype was counted only a few times. The chain recombines TRBV7-2 with TRBJ2-5; no definite D call. The CDR3 is 14 amino acids. The germline V gene has CDR1 SGHTA and CDR2 FQGNSA. Trimming shortened V by 5 bases and J by 2 bases, and 12 bases separated the two germline ends. The CDR3 coding sequence is TGTGCCAGCAGCACCTACGACAAACAAGAGACCCAGTACTTC. Translating it yields CASSTYDKQETQYF.

The chain recombines TRBV28 with TRBJ1-2, with a tentative D call TRBD1 (5 bases). The V end was cut by 10 bases, the J end by 5 bases, with 20 bases between. Germline values: CDR1 MDHEN, CDR2 SYDVKM. The CDR3 loop spans 14 amino acids. The CDR3 protein is CATRGVREGYGYTF. As DNA, the CDR3 is TGTGCCACGAGGGGAGTCCGTGAGGGGTATGGCTACACCTTC.

This clonotype was recorded a few times. The chain uses TRBV7-6 and TRBJ2-1, with D perhaps matching TRBD2 (6 bases). The CDR3 spans 15 residues. Germline loops: CDR1 SGHVS, CDR2 FNYEAQ. The V and J ends lost 5 bases and 4 bases respectively, with 15 bases between them. The CDR3 is CASSSFSGGYNEQFF. For the CDR3, the DNA is TGTGCCAGCAGCAGCTTTAGTGGGGGGTACAATGAGCAGTTCTTC.

The gene calls are TRBV11-2 and TRBJ2-7; D gene uncertain. Germline CDR1 reads SGHAT; CDR2 reads FQNNGV. Trimming left V 6 bases short and J 6 bases short, with 12 bases between. The CDR3 has 12 residues. The CDR3 DNA is TGTGCCAGCAGTTACACACGGCCCGAGCAGTACTTC. It specifies CASSYTRPEQYF. Full variable domain (rest looked up from reference TRBV11-2 and TRBJ2-7): EAGVAQSPRYKIIEKRQSVAFWCNPISGHATLYWYQQILGQGPKLLIQFQNNGVVDDSQLPKDRFSAERLKGVDSTLKIQPAKLEDSAVYLCASSYTRPEQYFGPGTRLTVT.

This clonotype showed up just a few times. This sequence joins TRBV2 and TRBJ2-1, with D perhaps TRBD1 (5 bases). The CDR3 contains 12 residues. The germline V and J ends were trimmed by 5 bases and 8 bases, with 10 bases remaining between them. Germline V gene sequence: CDR1 SNHLY, CDR2 FYNNEI. The CDR3 protein is CASSKGLDEQFF. Here the CDR3 DNA reads TGTGCCAGCAGTAAGGGGTTGGATGAGCAGTTCTTC.

The chain employs TRBV6-6 and TRBJ1-1; 7 nucleotides match TRBD1. Germline assignment: CDR1 MNHNY and CDR2 SVGAGI (reference sequence). J lost 3 bases, V lost 5 bases, and 6 bases had no gene match. CDR3 size: 14 residues. In nucleotides, the CDR3 is TGTGCCAGCAGTCAACAGGGGTCGGACACTGAAGCTTTCTTT. Translation gives CASSQQGSDTEAFF.

A few counts support this clonotype. The chain is built from TRBV4-1 and TRBJ2-4; the D gene is possibly TRBD2 (6 bases). This CDR3 has 18 residues. Germline assignment: CDR1 MGHRA and CDR2 YSYEKL. Trimming pared 1 base from V and 5 bases from J, leaving 21 bases between. CDR3 sequence: CASSQAVYGSTWENIQYF. Here the CDR3 DNA reads TGCGCCAGCAGCCAAGCTGTTTACGGGAGTACGTGGGAAAACATTCAGTACTTC.

The rearrangement links TRBV24-1 to TRBJ2-5; TRBD2 aligns across 7 bases. The CDR3 length is 16 residues. Germline V gene data show CDR1 as KGHDR and CDR2 as SFDVKD. V shed 4 bases and J 2 bases; nucleotides not matched to a gene: 9. The CDR3 DNA reads as TGTGCCACCAGTGACGCAGGGAAGGGAGGGCAAGAGACCCAGTACTTC. Translated, it gives CATSDAGKGGQETQYF.

This chain links TRBV7-9 with TRBJ2-1; D possibly matches TRBD1 or TRBD2 (5 bases each). CDR3 length: 17 residues. Trimming took 4 bases from V and 3 from J, leaving 19 bases between them. CDR1 SEHNR and CDR2 FQNEAQ come from the germline V gene (reference sequence). CDR3 bases: TGTGCCAGCAGCTCTAGTAGCGTGGGACGGAACTACAATGAGCAGTTCTTC. Translating it yields CASSSSSVGRNYNEQFF.

The chain has TRBV4-1 and TRBJ2-1; 14 bases agree with TRBD2. The CDR3 has 18 residues. The V and J ends lost 4 bases and 0 bases, in that order; junction bases with no gene match: 5. Per the germline V gene, CDR1 is MGHRA and CDR2 is YSYEKL. CDR3: CASSRLAGGLSSYNEQFF. The CDR3 DNA reads TGCGCCAGCAGCCGACTAGCGGGAGGGCTAAGCTCCTACAATGAGCAGTTCTTC.

This chain joins TRBV29-1 and TRBJ1-1; D might be TRBD1 (5 bases). The CDR3 is 12 amino acids. Looked up from germline, CDR1 is SQVTM and CDR2 is ANQGSEA. The V end was cut by 2 bases, the J end by 5 bases, with 9 bases between. CDR3 sequence (DNA): TGCAGCGTTGAACAGGGAATTACTGAAGCTTTCTTT. Translation: CSVEQGITEAFF.

This sequence joins TRBV6-2 or TRBV6-3 and TRBJ2-1; 9 bases fit TRBD1. Near its end, the DNA agrees better with TRBJ2-7, so the J call may be wrong. The CDR3 runs 14 residues. Germline V gene sequence: CDR1 MNHEY, CDR2 SVGEGT. The CDR3 loop is CASWDPGQGYEQYF. CDR3 coding DNA: TGTGCCAGCTGGGACCCGGGACAGGGCTACGAGCAGTACTTC.